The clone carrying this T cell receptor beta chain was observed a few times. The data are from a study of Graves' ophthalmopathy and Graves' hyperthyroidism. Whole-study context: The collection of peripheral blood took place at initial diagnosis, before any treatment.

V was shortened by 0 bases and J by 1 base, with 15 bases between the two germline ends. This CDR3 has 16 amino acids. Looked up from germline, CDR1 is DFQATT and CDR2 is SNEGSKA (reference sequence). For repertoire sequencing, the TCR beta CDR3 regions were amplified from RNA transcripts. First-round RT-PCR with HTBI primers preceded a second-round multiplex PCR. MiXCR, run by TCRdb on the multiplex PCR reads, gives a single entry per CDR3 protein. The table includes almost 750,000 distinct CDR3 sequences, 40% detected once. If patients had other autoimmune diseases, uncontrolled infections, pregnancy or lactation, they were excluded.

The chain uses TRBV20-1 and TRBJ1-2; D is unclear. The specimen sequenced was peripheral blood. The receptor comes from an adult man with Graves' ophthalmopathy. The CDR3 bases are TGCAGTGCTAGAGATACCAGTTTACGATTTAACTATGGCTACACCTTC. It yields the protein CSARDTSLRFNYGYTF.